This T cell receptor (beta chain) was profiled in a study of cytomegalovirus exposure and HLA in healthy donors. Study-level findings and limits: Rarity marked most TCR sequences, yet some public TCRs occurred in many donors. In vitro testing confirmed a few CMV-associated chains as specific for CMV antigens. It was reported that TCR beta sequences correctly inferred the HLA-A and HLA-B alleles for most subjects.

The PCR ran on 60 Vbeta and 13 Jbeta primers. TCRdb's copy holds only in-frame clones and misses some; the assay was immunoSEQ multiplex PCR. The record lists tens of thousands of clones, of which the ten most abundant hold 7.5% to 9%. Points on this clone: Its antigen remains unknown.

Sequencing was carried out using PBMCs. This TCR came from a male donor in good health and CMV-seronegative.

CDR3: CASSAGQLTDTQYF. In DNA, the CDR3 is TGTGCCAGCAGCGCGGGACAGTTGACAGATACGCAGTATTTT. The chain is built from TRBV5-4 and TRBJ2-3, with D possibly being TRBD1 (7 bases). CDR1 and CDR2 from the germline V gene are SGHNT and YYREEE (reference sequence). Between the trimmed V and J ends, which lost 4 bases and 3 bases, there was a span of 12 bases. This CDR3 is 14 amino acids long.